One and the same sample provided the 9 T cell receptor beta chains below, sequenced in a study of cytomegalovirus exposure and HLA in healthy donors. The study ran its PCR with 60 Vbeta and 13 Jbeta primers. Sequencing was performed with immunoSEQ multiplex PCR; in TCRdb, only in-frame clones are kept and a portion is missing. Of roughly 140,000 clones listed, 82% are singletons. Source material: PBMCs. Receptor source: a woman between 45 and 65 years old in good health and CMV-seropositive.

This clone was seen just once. The CDR3 bases are TGTGCCAGCAGCCCTGGACAGCTAGAGCAGTACTTC. It yields the protein CASSPGQLEQYF. The chain is built from TRBV27 and TRBJ2-7; tentative D call: TRBD1 (6 bases). The germline V gene encodes CDR1 MNHEY and CDR2 SMNVEV (reference sequence). Trimming shortened V by 6 bases and J by 7 bases, and 13 bases separated the two germline ends. This CDR3 is built from 12 residues.

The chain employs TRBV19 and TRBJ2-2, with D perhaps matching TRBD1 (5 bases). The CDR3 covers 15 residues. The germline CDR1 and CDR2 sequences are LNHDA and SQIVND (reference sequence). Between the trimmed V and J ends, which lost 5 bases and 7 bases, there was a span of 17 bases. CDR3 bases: TGTGCCAGTAGTCTCCGGCAGGGTTTAGGCGGGGAGCTGTTTTTT. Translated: CASSLRQGLGGELFF.

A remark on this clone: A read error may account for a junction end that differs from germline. Written as DNA, the CDR3 is TGTGCCAGCTCACGGACTAGCGGGGGGGCAGATACCCAGTATTTT. It encodes CASSRTSGGADTQYF. This chain connects TRBV18 to TRBJ2-3; TRBD2 aligns across 15 bases. CDR1 is KGHSH and CDR2 is LQKENI in the germline V gene. The CDR3 is 15 residues long.

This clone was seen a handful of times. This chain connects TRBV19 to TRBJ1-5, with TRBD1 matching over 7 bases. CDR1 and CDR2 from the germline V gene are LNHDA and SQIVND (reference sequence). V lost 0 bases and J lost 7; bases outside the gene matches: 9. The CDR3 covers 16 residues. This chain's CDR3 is CASSIDQQGIGQPQHF. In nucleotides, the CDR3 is TGTGCCAGTAGTATAGATCAACAGGGGATAGGCCAGCCCCAGCATTTT. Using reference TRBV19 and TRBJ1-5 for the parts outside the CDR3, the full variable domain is DGGITQSPKYLFRKEGQNVTLSCEQNLNHDAMYWYRQDPGQGLRLIYYSQIVNDFQKGDIAEGYSVSREKKESFPLTVTSAQKNPTAFYLCASSIDQQGIGQPQHFGDGTRLSIL.

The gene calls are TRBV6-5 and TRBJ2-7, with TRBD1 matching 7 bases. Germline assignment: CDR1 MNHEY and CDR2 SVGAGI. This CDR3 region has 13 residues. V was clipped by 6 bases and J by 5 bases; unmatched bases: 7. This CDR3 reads CASSRQGRDEQYF. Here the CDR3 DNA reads TGTGCCAGCAGCCGACAGGGTAGGGACGAGCAGTACTTC.

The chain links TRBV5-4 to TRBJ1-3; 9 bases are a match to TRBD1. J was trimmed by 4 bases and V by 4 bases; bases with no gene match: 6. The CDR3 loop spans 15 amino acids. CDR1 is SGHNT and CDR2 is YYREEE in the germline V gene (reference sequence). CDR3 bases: TGTGCCAGCAGCCGGGGGGACAGGGCCGGAAACACCATATATTTT. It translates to CASSRGDRAGNTIYF. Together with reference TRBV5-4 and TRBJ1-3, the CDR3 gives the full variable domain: ETGVTQSPTHLIKTRGQQVTLRCSSQSGHNTVSWYQQALGQGPQFIFQYYREEENGRGNFPPRFSGLQFPNYSSELNVNALELDDSALYLCASSRGDRAGNTIYFGEGSWLTVV.

In DNA, the CDR3 is TGTGCCAGTAGTCCGTATAGCGGGGGGTTGCAGTACTTC. Its translation: CASSPYSGGLQYF. The chain uses TRBV19 and TRBJ2-7, with 10 bases that match TRBD2. CDR1 LNHDA and CDR2 SQIVND come from the germline V gene (reference sequence). This CDR3 is 13 amino acids long. V gave up 5 bases and J gave up 9 bases; unmatched junction bases: 7.

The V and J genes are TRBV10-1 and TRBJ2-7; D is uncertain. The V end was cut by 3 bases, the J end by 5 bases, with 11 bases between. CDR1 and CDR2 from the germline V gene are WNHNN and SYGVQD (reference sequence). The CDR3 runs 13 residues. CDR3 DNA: TGCGCCAGCAGTGAATTTAGTGCGGACGAGCAGTACTTC. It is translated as CASSEFSADEQYF.

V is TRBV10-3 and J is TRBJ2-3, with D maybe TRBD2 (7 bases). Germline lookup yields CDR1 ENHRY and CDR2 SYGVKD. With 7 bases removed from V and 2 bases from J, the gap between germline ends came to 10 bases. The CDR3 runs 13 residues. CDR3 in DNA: TGTGCCATCACGGGGGGCGTCACAGATACGCAGTATTTT. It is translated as CAITGGVTDTQYF.